Detailed here is one T cell receptor beta chain. The data derive from a study of blood T cell repertoires in COVID-19. The wider study: Samples of COVID-19 (acute and convalescent) were obtained from the United States, Italy and Spain. T cells, B-cell-depleted T cells, or PBMCs provided the cDNA or gDNA that served as material.

Original methodology: Estimation of nucleated cell counts was performed using reference gene primer amplification. Here immunoSEQ multiplex PCR was the method, and the copy in TCRdb shows in-frame clones only, minus some. V and J calls and clone size are given by that table; D and trimming were obtained from the DNA. This table has approximately 110,000 clones, about 90% appearing once. The CDR3 covers 16 residues. CDR1 SNHLY and CDR2 FYNNEI come from the germline V gene. V was cut by 0 bases and J by 1 base, with 12 bases left in between. The receptor was isolated from a man between 50 and 59 years old with COVID-19, enrolled during active disease. This chain links TRBV2 with TRBJ2-5; a possible D gene is TRBD1 (6 bases). Material: peripheral blood. CDR3 region: CASSEASWDTQETQYF. The CDR3 DNA follows: TGTGCCAGCAGTGAAGCATCATGGGACACCCAAGAGACCCAGTACTTC.